This T cell receptor (beta chain) was captured by sequencing in a study of shared T cell receptors in the human thymus. Produced via immunoSEQ multiplex PCR; TCRdb's table is partial and in-frame only. Among almost 550,000 clones, 75% to 85% were seen once, and the ten largest hold roughly 0.013%. The CDR3 is 18 residues long. V lost 0 bases and J 2 bases, leaving 17 bases between the germline ends. Germline CDR1 reads LGHNA; CDR2 reads YSLEER. The same data also contributed to another study, on human thymus T cells. That work contributes: Healthy Finnish infants undergoing corrective surgery for congenital heart defects were the donors. Thymic and blood repertoires seemed to show skewed V and J gene use.

Specimen: thymocytes. The chain recombines TRBV4-3 with TRBJ2-4, with D possibly being TRBD1 (6 bases). The TCR was taken from a boy under two years old with a congenital heart defect. The CDR3 protein is CASSQDYRAPSSKNIQYF. CDR3 nucleotide sequence: TGCGCCAGCAGCCAAGACTACAGGGCCCCTAGTTCCAAAAACATTCAGTACTTC.